This T cell receptor (beta chain) was obtained from a study of OX40 agonist ivuxolimab in advanced cancers. Findings and caveats of the study: Clonal expansion was among the lowest in partial responders at 0.1-3.0 mg/kg, especially CD8+. Low normalized T-cell clonal expansion was additionally recorded for some nonresponders.

Details on this clone: The antigen is undetermined.

Enrollment shut out patients with autoimmune disease history or systemic immunosuppression. Profiled with immunoSEQ multiplex PCR; TCRdb holds only in-frame clones, not every one. The sample contains 90,000 or so clones, about 88% of which appear only once. The material was CD4+ or CD8+ T cells sorted from blood, obtained in a trial of the OX40 agonist ivuxolimab. The clonotype was recovered from an adult with an advanced solid tumor such as melanoma, head and neck, liver or kidney cancer.

For the CDR3, the DNA is TGTGCCAGCAGCGTAGTGGCAGGGGAATTCAATGAGCAGTTCTTC. Translated: CASSVVAGEFNEQFF. V gene TRBV9 combines with J gene TRBJ2-1, with TRBD1 as a possible D gene (6 bases). Per germline, CDR1 SGDLS and CDR2 YYNGEE. This CDR3 has 15 residues. Trimming stripped 0 bases from V and 6 bases from J, with 13 bases between.